The 14 T cell receptor beta chains given below trace back to one sample, sequenced in a study of blood T cell repertoires in COVID-19 (dated by TCRdb to 2019 to 2021). Receptor amplification or capture employed the immunoSEQ multiplex PCR assay. The table comes from immuneACCESS by way of TCRdb, which keeps in-frame sequences with V and J called. Part of the clones is missing from these tables; in studies checked, under half for an unresolved V gene and the rest for unknown reasons. The sample contains 150,000 to 200,000 clones, approximately 86% of them found a single time. The ten biggest clones cover under 0.7% of the sample. Sequences were obtained from peripheral blood. The receptors derive from a man aged 60 to 75 with COVID-19, enrolled during active disease.

The chain carries TRBV18 and TRBJ1-5; D is unresolved. Germline V gene data show CDR1 as KGHSH and CDR2 as LQKENI. The CDR3 runs 13 residues. V lost 2 bases and J lost 7, with 9 bases in between. The CDR3 coding sequence is TGTGCCAGCTCACCAAGTTTAGAGCAGCCCCAGCATTTT. It is translated as CASSPSLEQPQHF.

This chain uses TRBV7-9 with TRBJ2-1, with 7 nucleotides matching TRBD1. This CDR3 has 14 amino acids. V dropped 3 bases and J dropped 4; count of bases not matched to a gene: 3. The germline gives CDR1 SEHNR, CDR2 FQNEAQ (reference sequence). CDR3 sequence reads: CASSLMDRYNEQFF. CDR3 DNA sequence: TGTGCCAGCAGCTTGATGGACAGGTACAATGAGCAGTTCTTC.

The rearrangement links TRBV18 to TRBJ2-2; 7 bases match TRBD1. V shed 4 bases, J shed 0 bases, and the junction held 2 bases outside the gene matches. In germline, CDR1 is KGHSH, CDR2 LQKENI. The CDR3 is 15 residues long. The CDR3 DNA reads as TGTGCCAGCTCACGCGGACAGGCGAACACCGGGGAGCTGTTTTTT. Its translation: CASSRGQANTGELFF. The whole variable domain, filled in from reference TRBV18 and TRBJ2-2, reads NAGVMQNPRHLVRRRGQEARLRCSPMKGHSHVYWYRQLPEEGLKFMVYLQKENIIDESGMPKERFSAEFPKEGPSILRIQQVVRGDSAAYFCASSRGQANTGELFFGEGSRLTVL.

The rearrangement uses TRBV24-1 and TRBJ1-2; weak D call: TRBD1 (6 bases). The CDR3 totals 13 residues. Between the trimmed V and J ends, which lost 7 bases and 2 bases, there was a span of 10 bases. Germline V gene data show CDR1 as KGHDR and CDR2 as SFDVKD. The CDR3 DNA reads TGTGCCACCAGCACAGGGTTCAACTATGGCTACACCTTC. Encoded protein: CATSTGFNYGYTF.

This clone was detected only once. The chain links TRBV5-6 to TRBJ1-3, with D possibly TRBD1 on 6 matching bases. The V gene's germline CDR1 is SGHDT and CDR2 YYEEEE. The CDR3 has 14 residues. V was shortened by 0 bases and J by 4 bases, with 8 bases between the two germline ends. The CDR3 region has the DNA TGTGCCAGCAGCTTGGCAGGGGCCGGAAACACCATATATTTT. This gives the protein CASSLAGAGNTIYF. The full variable domain, completed using reference TRBV5-6 and TRBJ1-3, is DAGVTQSPTHLIKTRGQQVTLRCSPKSGHDTVSWYQQALGQGPQFIFQYYEEEERQRGNFPDRFSGHQFPNYSSELNVNALLLGDSALYLCASSLAGAGNTIYFGEGSWLTVV.

The V call is TRBV7-9, the J call TRBJ2-3; possible D gene TRBD2, 7 bases. V lost 5 bases and J lost 6, with 21 bases in between. Germline CDR1 is SEHNR and CDR2 is FQNEAQ (reference sequence). The CDR3 length is 16 residues. The CDR3 is CASSKMGGGSADTQYF. The CDR3 bases are TGTGCCAGCAGCAAGATGGGCGGGGGCAGTGCGGATACGCAGTATTTT.

The V and J genes are TRBV6-5 and TRBJ1-6; unclear D gene. V was shortened by 5 bases and J by 0 bases, with 8 bases between the two germline ends. The CDR3 length is 15 residues. In germline, CDR1 is MNHEY, CDR2 SVGAGI. The CDR3 protein is CASSLRNSYNSPLHF. In DNA, the CDR3 is TGTGCCAGCAGTCTCCGTAACTCCTATAATTCACCCCTCCACTTT.

This clone was observed a few times. CDR3: CASSVGSDNSGANVLTF. The CDR3 nucleotides are TGTGCCAGCAGCGTAGGGTCAGACAACTCTGGGGCCAACGTCCTGACTTTC. The chain has TRBV9 and TRBJ2-6; the D is unclear. Germline assignment: CDR1 SGDLS and CDR2 YYNGEE. Trimming took 0 bases from V and 0 from J, leaving 10 bases between them. The CDR3 runs to 17 residues.

The chain recombines TRBV7-6 with TRBJ1-4; perhaps TRBD1 as D (6 bases). The V gene's germline CDR1 is SGHVS and CDR2 FNYEAQ. CDR3 length: 15 amino acids. V lost 0 bases and J 7 bases, leaving 12 bases between the germline ends. The CDR3 DNA is TGTGCCAGCAGCTTAGCGCAGGGGTTGGGTGAAAAACTGTTTTTT. Translating gives CASSLAQGLGEKLFF.

The chain has TRBV7-9 and TRBJ1-2; D unresolved. Germline assignment: CDR1 SEHNR and CDR2 FQNEAQ (reference sequence). This CDR3 is 17 amino acids long. V shed 3 bases and J shed 0 bases, with 17 bases lying between them. The CDR3 DNA follows: TGTGCCAGCAGCTTCCCTCCACCGCAGGTGGCTAACTATGGCTACACCTTC. Translated, it gives CASSFPPPQVANYGYTF.

The rearrangement uses TRBV6-2 or TRBV6-3 and TRBJ2-1, with 9 bases identical to TRBD1. Trimming took 5 bases from V and 5 from J; bases not matched to a gene: 10. Germline V gene sequence: CDR1 MNHEY, CDR2 SVGEGT. This CDR3 contains 16 residues. CDR3 coding DNA: TGTGCCAGCAGTAGCTACCCGGGACAGGGCAACAATGAGCAGTTCTTC. Its protein product is CASSSYPGQGNNEQFF.

This sequence joins TRBV2 and TRBJ2-7; D is uncertain. Trimming pared 4 bases from V and 0 bases from J, leaving 7 bases between. Germline V gene sequence: CDR1 SNHLY, CDR2 FYNNEI. CDR3 length: 13 residues. The chain's CDR3 is CASSADFSYEQYF. For the CDR3, the DNA is TGTGCCAGCAGTGCAGATTTCTCCTACGAGCAGTACTTC.

This clone was seen more than once but under ten times. The rearrangement links TRBV4-1 to TRBJ2-1; TRBD2 might be the D (5 bases). The CDR3 covers 17 residues. V was clipped by 0 bases and J by 2 bases, with 14 bases between them. Germline loops: CDR1 MGHRA, CDR2 YSYEKL. The CDR3 DNA reads TGCGCCAGCAGCCAAGAATTGGGAGATCGGCCCTACAATGAGCAGTTCTTC. This translates into CASSQELGDRPYNEQFF.

The rearrangement joins TRBV30 to TRBJ2-1; TRBD1 agrees at 9 bases. The germline gives CDR1 GTSNPN, CDR2 SVGIG (reference sequence). This CDR3 is 16 amino acids long. The V gene end was trimmed by 3 bases and the J gene end by 8 bases; junction bases not matched to a gene: 14. The DNA for the CDR3 is TGTGCCTGGAGCCCAAATACAGGGGGCGATTACGATGAGCAGTTCTTC. It codes for CAWSPNTGGDYDEQFF.